Each of the 24 T cell receptor beta chains below was sequenced from the same sample in a study of beta chain features in type 1 diabetes. Since all of the isolated RNA was reverse transcribed, expressed TCRB transcripts were what got sequenced. Data came from immunoSEQ multiplex PCR; TCRdb stores just in-frame clones and leaves some out. The repertoire includes some 900,000 clones, roughly 15% of them detected once, and 0.023% sits in the top ten. The sample comprised naive CD4+ T cells from blood. These receptors were obtained from a woman aged 18-29 years in good health.

The CDR3 is CASSPWGSGTQETQYF. The CDR3 DNA is TGTGCCAGCAGCCCCTGGGGAAGCGGGACCCAAGAGACCCAGTACTTC. The chain carries TRBV7-2 and TRBJ2-5; 7 nucleotides match TRBD2. V trimming: 5 bases; J trimming: 1 base; junction bases outside the gene matches: 10. From germline, CDR1 is SGHTA and CDR2 FQGNSA. The CDR3 covers 16 residues. Drawing the rest from reference TRBV7-2 and TRBJ2-5, the complete variable domain is GAGVSQSPSNKVTEKGKDVELRCDPISGHTALYWYRQSLGQGLEFLIYFQGNSAPDKSGLPSDRFSAERTGGSVSTLTIQRTQQEDSAVYLCASSPWGSGTQETQYFGPGTRLLVL.

This clone came up a few times. The V call is TRBV7-9, the J call TRBJ2-3; the D is unclear. V was clipped by 4 bases and J by 5 bases, with 13 bases between them. CDR1 and CDR2 (germline): SEHNR, FQNEAQ (reference sequence). CDR3 size: 14 residues. For the CDR3, the DNA is TGTGCCAGCAGCTGGACCGACGGATTAGATACGCAGTATTTT. Translation gives CASSWTDGLDTQYF.

V and J are TRBV27 and TRBJ1-5; 9 bases line up with TRBD1. Germline CDR1 MNHEY, CDR2 SMNVEV (reference sequence). The CDR3 extends over 16 amino acids. The ends lost 2 bases at V and 4 bases at J; junction bases unmatched: 6. In DNA form, the CDR3 reads TGTGCCAGCAGTTTAGTCGGGACAGGGCATAATCAGCCCCAGCATTTT. The encoded protein is CASSLVGTGHNQPQHF.

The CDR3 DNA reads as TGTGCCAGCAGCTTAACGGCCTTCGGTGAAGCTTTCTTT. This sequence encodes CASSLTAFGEAFF. The chain combines TRBV11-3 with TRBJ1-1, with D unclear. V lost 2 bases to trimming and J lost 7 bases, with 11 bases between them. The germline CDR1 and CDR2 sequences are SGHNT and YENEEA. The CDR3 contains 13 residues.

The sample holds a few counts of this clone. The chain combines TRBV25-1 with TRBJ2-2; the D gene is possibly TRBD2 (6 bases). The CDR3 is 16 residues long. Germline V gene data show CDR1 as MGHDK and CDR2 as SYGVNS. Trimming pared 3 bases from V and 7 bases from J, leaving 18 bases between. CDR3 in DNA: TGTGCCAGCAGTGAGGTTTCGGGAGTTAGAAGCGGGGAGCTGTTTTTT. Encoded protein: CASSEVSGVRSGELFF. The variable domain in full, completed from reference TRBV25-1 and TRBJ2-2, reads EADIYQTPRYLVIGTGKKITLECSQTMGHDKMYWYQQDPGMELHLIHYSYGVNSTEKGDLSSESTVSRIRTEHFPLTLESARPSHTSQYLCASSEVSGVRSGELFFGEGSRLTVL.

In this sample, this clone turned up a few times. The CDR3 reads CASSTPGQDYEQYF. CDR3 in DNA: TGTGCCAGCAGCACACCGGGACAGGACTACGAGCAGTACTTC. The chain carries TRBV7-2 and TRBJ2-7; the match to TRBD1 covers 8 bases. Germline V gene data show CDR1 as SGHTA and CDR2 as FQGNSA. Losses at the gene ends were 5 bases for V and 3 bases for J; bases not matched to a gene: 6. CDR3 length: 14 residues.

The V gene is TRBV4-3, the J gene TRBJ2-1, with D hard to call. Germline V gene data show CDR1 as LGHNA and CDR2 as YSLEER. V was pared by 1 base and J by 5 bases, with 9 bases between. CDR3 size: 14 residues. CDR3 bases: TGCGCCAGCAGCCAAGTAAGCGTAGACAATGAGCAGTTCTTC. It specifies CASSQVSVDNEQFF.

This clone turned up a few times. CDR3 sequence: CASSLVYQGGTTYNEQFF. CDR3 DNA sequence: TGTGCCAGCAGCTTAGTATACCAAGGGGGGACTACCTACAATGAGCAGTTCTTC. The chain links TRBV7-2 to TRBJ2-1, with D perhaps TRBD2 (7 bases). V dropped 1 base and J dropped 2 bases, with 18 bases sitting between them. In germline, CDR1 is SGHTA, CDR2 FQGNSA. The CDR3 runs to 18 residues.

The rearrangement uses TRBV11-2 and TRBJ2-2, with TRBD2 matching over 11 bases. J was trimmed by 5 bases and V by 4 bases; bases with no gene match: 6. Germline CDR1 reads SGHAT; CDR2 reads FQNNGV. The CDR3 covers 16 residues. CDR3 sequence: CASSSIAGGPTGELFF. The CDR3, as DNA: TGTGCCAGCAGCTCGATAGCGGGAGGGCCAACCGGGGAGCTGTTTTTT.

The chain links TRBV7-6 to TRBJ2-3; 11 bases match TRBD2. The length of the CDR3 is 16 residues. The germline V gene has CDR1 SGHVS and CDR2 FNYEAQ. V lost 5 bases to trimming and J lost 2 bases; unmatched junction nucleotides: 6. CDR3 in amino acids: CASSALSGRDTDTQYF. In DNA, the CDR3 is TGTGCCAGCAGCGCCCTTAGCGGGAGGGACACAGATACGCAGTATTTT.

This clone was observed a few times. The V call is TRBV10-1, the J call TRBJ1-1; no clear D. The CDR3 is made up of 13 amino acids. Germline CDR1 and CDR2: WNHNN and SYGVQD (reference sequence). The germline V and J ends were trimmed by 2 bases and 3 bases, with 7 bases remaining between them. CDR3 residues: CASSESDYTEAFF. The CDR3 DNA is TGCGCCAGCAGTGAGAGTGATTACACTGAAGCTTTCTTT.

The chain joins TRBV4-3 to TRBJ1-4; a weak D match, TRBD1 (5 bases). This CDR3 contains 15 residues. Germline assignment: CDR1 LGHNA and CDR2 YSLEER. Trimming removed 0 bases at V and 5 bases at J, with 10 bases between. For the CDR3, the DNA is TGCGCCAGCAGCCAAGATTGGGGGATCAATGAAAAACTGTTTTTT. Translated: CASSQDWGINEKLFF.

The chain carries TRBV28 and TRBJ2-3; 10 positions match TRBD1. CDR1 and CDR2 from the germline V gene are MDHEN and SYDVKM. Germline trimming cut 3 bases from V and 5 bases from J; bases unmatched to any gene: 8. There are 16 residues in the CDR3. CDR3 in amino acids: CASSFLGTGVGDTQYF. Written as DNA, the CDR3 is TGTGCCAGCAGTTTCCTAGGGACAGGGGTAGGAGATACGCAGTATTTT.

This clone came up a few times. The chain joins TRBV6-5 to TRBJ2-1; D unresolved. This CDR3 has 14 amino acids. Germline assignment: CDR1 MNHEY and CDR2 SVGAGI. The V end lost 2 bases, the J end lost 2 bases, and 7 bases lay between the germline ends. The CDR3 reads CASSYDATYNEQFF. The DNA of the CDR3 is TGTGCCAGCAGTTACGACGCTACCTACAATGAGCAGTTCTTC.

Concerning this clone: This sample includes further DNA sequences coding for the same CDR3. This chain uses TRBV18 with TRBJ2-3; D is ambiguous. CDR1 and CDR2 from the germline V gene are KGHSH and LQKENI. The CDR3 has 11 amino acids. With 3 bases removed from V and 6 bases from J, the gap between germline ends came to 4 bases. The chain's CDR3 is CASSPGDTQYF. DNA for the CDR3: TGTGCCAGCTCACCTGGTGATACGCAGTATTTT.

The chain couples TRBV10-3 to TRBJ2-2, with TRBD2 identical over 10 bases. CDR1 is ENHRY, CDR2 SYGVKD, per germline. The junction had 12 bases not matched to a gene; V was cut back by 5 bases and J by 6 bases. CDR3 length: 17 residues. CDR3 residues: CAISHQAGGPHAGELFF. The CDR3 DNA is TGTGCCATCAGTCACCAAGCGGGAGGGCCGCACGCCGGGGAGCTGTTTTTT.

The sample holds a few counts of this clone. The genes are TRBV25-1 and TRBJ1-2, with TRBD1 as a possible D gene (5 bases). Trimming stripped 3 bases from V and 3 bases from J, with 14 bases between. Germline CDR1 MGHDK, CDR2 SYGVNS. The CDR3 consists of 15 residues. The CDR3 here is CASSDNTGTDYGYTF. The CDR3 nucleotides read TGTGCCAGCAGTGATAACACCGGGACGGACTATGGCTACACCTTC.

This clone was detected only a few times. CDR3 protein: CASSSPGAGLGNTIYF. In nucleotides, the CDR3 is TGTGCCAGCAGTTCCCCTGGGGCAGGTCTCGGAAACACCATATATTTT. The V gene is TRBV27, the J gene TRBJ1-3; D might be TRBD1 (5 bases). The CDR3 sequence is 16 residues long. The germline V and J ends were trimmed by 4 bases and 4 bases, with 17 bases remaining between them. Germline loops: CDR1 MNHEY, CDR2 SMNVEV (reference sequence).

A single count supports this clone. The chain has TRBV4-1 and TRBJ1-1; D is unclear. Trimming removed 2 bases at V and 1 base at J, with 8 bases between. The CDR3 sequence is 14 residues long. CDR1 is MGHRA and CDR2 is YSYEKL in the germline V gene. CDR3 sequence reads: CASSQTAGNTEAFF. The DNA of the CDR3 is TGCGCCAGCAGCCAAACGGCGGGGAACACTGAAGCTTTCTTT.

The V call is TRBV5-4, the J call TRBJ2-7; 10 positions match TRBD1. Germline CDR1 and CDR2: SGHNT and YYREEE (reference sequence). CDR3 length: 16 amino acids. V gave up 5 bases and J gave up 0 bases; unmatched junction bases: 8. CDR3: CASSNYRDRGSYEQYF. CDR3 coding DNA: TGTGCCAGCAGTAACTACCGGGACAGGGGCTCCTACGAGCAGTACTTC.

This clone appeared a few times. V and J are TRBV28 and TRBJ2-4; D is possibly TRBD1 (5 bases). The germline V and J ends were trimmed by 2 bases and 0 bases, with 14 bases remaining between them. The CDR3 contains 17 residues. The germline V gene has CDR1 MDHEN and CDR2 SYDVKM. CDR3 loop: CASSLSLTVLAKNIQYF. The DNA of the CDR3 is TGTGCCAGCAGTTTAAGTCTGACAGTTCTAGCCAAAAACATTCAGTACTTC.

This chain links TRBV6-5 with TRBJ2-7, with D possibly TRBD1 on 5 matching bases. This CDR3 has 15 amino acids. Germline loops: CDR1 MNHEY, CDR2 SVGAGI. Trimming removed 6 bases at V and 3 bases at J, with 18 bases between. The CDR3 protein is CASRPGQGMIYEQYF. The DNA for the CDR3 is TGTGCCAGCAGACCAGGGCAGGGAATGATCTACGAGCAGTACTTC.

This clone showed up just a few times. V is TRBV15 and J is TRBJ2-1, with TRBD1 matching 8 bases. The CDR3 has 16 amino acids. In germline, CDR1 is LNHNV, CDR2 YYDKDF (reference sequence). The ends lost 5 bases at V and 7 bases at J; junction bases unmatched: 13. The CDR3 spells CATSPRQGPLGNEQFF. In DNA, the CDR3 is TGTGCCACCAGCCCCCGACAGGGGCCCCTTGGAAATGAGCAGTTCTTC. The full variable domain, with the rest looked up from reference TRBV15 and TRBJ2-1, is DAMVIQNPRYQVTQFGKPVTLSCSQTLNHNVMYWYQQKSSQAPKLLFHYYDKDFNNEADTPDNFQSRRPNTSFCFLDIRSPGLGDTAMYLCATSPRQGPLGNEQFFGPGTRLTVL.

This clone was picked up many times. The chain couples TRBV14 to TRBJ2-2, with a weak D call TRBD1 (5 bases). Germline assignment: CDR1 SGHDN and CDR2 FVKESK. V was clipped by 4 bases and J by 0 bases, with 15 bases between them. The CDR3 totals 17 residues. CDR3: CASSRSAGHPNTGELFF. CDR3 in DNA: TGTGCCAGCAGCCGGTCGGCCGGACACCCGAACACCGGGGAGCTGTTTTTT.